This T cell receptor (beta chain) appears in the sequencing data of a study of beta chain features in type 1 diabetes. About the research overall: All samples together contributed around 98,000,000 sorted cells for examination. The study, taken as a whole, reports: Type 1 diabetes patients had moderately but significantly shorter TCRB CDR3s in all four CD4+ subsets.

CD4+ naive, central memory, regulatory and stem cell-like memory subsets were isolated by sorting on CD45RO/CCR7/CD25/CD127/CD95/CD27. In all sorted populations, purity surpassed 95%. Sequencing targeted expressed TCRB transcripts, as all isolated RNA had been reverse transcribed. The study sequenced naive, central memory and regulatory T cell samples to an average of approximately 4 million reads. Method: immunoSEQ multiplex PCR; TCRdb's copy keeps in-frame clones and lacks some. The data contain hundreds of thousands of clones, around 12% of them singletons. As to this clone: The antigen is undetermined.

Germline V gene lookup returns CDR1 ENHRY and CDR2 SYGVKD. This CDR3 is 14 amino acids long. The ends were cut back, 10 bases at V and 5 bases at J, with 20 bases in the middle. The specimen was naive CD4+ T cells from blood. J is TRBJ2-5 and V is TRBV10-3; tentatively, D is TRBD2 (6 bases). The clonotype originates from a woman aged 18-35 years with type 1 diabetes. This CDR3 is CATVDPAGKETQYF. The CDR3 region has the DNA TGTGCCACCGTGGACCCGGCGGGAAAGGAGACCCAGTACTTC.